Listed below are T cell receptor beta chains from one sample, sequenced in a study of early T cells in non-severe SARS-CoV-2 infection. MiXCR, applied by TCRdb to the 5' RACE reads, yields one record per CDR3 protein. This sample has roughly 54,000 distinct CDR3 sequences, with around 7.7% found just once. The starting material was whole blood, obtained at baseline. These receptors originate from an adult who was a healthcare worker with PCR-confirmed SARS-CoV-2 infection or an uninfected control (not recorded which). Both conserved end residues are part of each CDR3. The order of the fields is clone size, V gene, D gene, J gene, CDR3 DNA, CDR3 protein. A D gene is named only where the DNA matches it firmly. Size tells how often a clone was seen (once, few, many) or the class of an expanded clone, and some rows leave it out.

few	TRBV5-5	.	TRBJ1-3	TGTGCCAGCAGCGCGGACATGGGGTTAGGCAACACCATATATTTT	CASSADMGLGNTIYF
many	TRBV15	.	TRBJ1-1	TGTGCCACCAGCAGAGATGGGAGGGGCGGCGACCGGGCTTTCTTT	CATSRDGRGGDRAFF
many	TRBV5-1	TRBD1	TRBJ2-7	TGCGCCAGCAGCTTGGCTCCCGGGACAGTTAGGGAGCAGTACTTC	CASSLAPGTVREQYF
.	TRBV6-6	.	TRBJ2-6	TGTGCCAGCACAATCAGCTCTGGGGCCAACGTCCTGACTTTC	CASTISSGANVLTF
many	TRBV20-1	.	TRBJ2-3	TGCAGTGCTAGAGGGCCCTCGGAGCATGTTACGCAGTATTTT	CSARGPSEHVTQYF
few	TRBV7-2	TRBD1	TRBJ2-7	TGTGCCAGCAGCTTAGCCAGGACAGGCCCCTACGAGCAGTACTTC	CASSLARTGPYEQYF
few	TRBV13	TRBD2	TRBJ2-7	TGTGCCAGCAGCTCGCTACTCCCGACTAGCGGGAGTTACGAGCAGTACTTC	CASSSLLPTSGSYEQYF
few	TRBV29-1	.	TRBJ1-2	TGCAGCGTTGGCACAGGGAACTATGGCTACACCTTC	CSVGTGNYGYTF
.	TRBV23-1	TRBD1	TRBJ2-7	TGCGCCAGCAACGGACAGGGATCCTACGAGCAGTACTTC	CASNGQGSYEQYF
many	TRBV18	.	TRBJ1-2	TGTGCCAGCTCACCACCGGTGGAGATCGGCTACACCTTC	CASSPPVEIGYTF
.	TRBV7-2	.	TRBJ2-5	TGTGCCAGCAGCTTAGCTCGCCCCAGTAGAGGAGAGACCCAGTACTTC	CASSLARPSRGETQYF
.	TRBV28	.	TRBJ1-3	TGTGCCAGCCGGTGGAGGGGAGACACCATATATTTT	CASRWRGDTIYF
.	TRBV20-1	TRBD2	TRBJ2-3	TGCAGTGTCACCGGACTAGCGGGCCATTTAGCAGATACGCAGTATTTT	CSVTGLAGHLADTQYF
.	TRBV7-9	.	TRBJ2-7	TGTGCCAGCAGCTTGAGGGGGATCTCCTACGAGCAGTACTTC	CASSLRGISYEQYF
many	TRBV6-5	TRBD1	TRBJ1-1	TGTGCCAGCAGTTACGCACAGGGGATTGTCAACACTGAAGCTTTCTTT	CASSYAQGIVNTEAFF
many	TRBV9	.	TRBJ1-2	TGTGCCAGCAGCGTAGGTGGCGGCGCTGACTACACCTTC	CASSVGGGADYTF
few	TRBV29-1	TRBD1	TRBJ1-2	TGCAGCGTTGAAGTTCCCTGGACAGGGGGCAATGGCTACACCTTC	CSVEVPWTGGNGYTF